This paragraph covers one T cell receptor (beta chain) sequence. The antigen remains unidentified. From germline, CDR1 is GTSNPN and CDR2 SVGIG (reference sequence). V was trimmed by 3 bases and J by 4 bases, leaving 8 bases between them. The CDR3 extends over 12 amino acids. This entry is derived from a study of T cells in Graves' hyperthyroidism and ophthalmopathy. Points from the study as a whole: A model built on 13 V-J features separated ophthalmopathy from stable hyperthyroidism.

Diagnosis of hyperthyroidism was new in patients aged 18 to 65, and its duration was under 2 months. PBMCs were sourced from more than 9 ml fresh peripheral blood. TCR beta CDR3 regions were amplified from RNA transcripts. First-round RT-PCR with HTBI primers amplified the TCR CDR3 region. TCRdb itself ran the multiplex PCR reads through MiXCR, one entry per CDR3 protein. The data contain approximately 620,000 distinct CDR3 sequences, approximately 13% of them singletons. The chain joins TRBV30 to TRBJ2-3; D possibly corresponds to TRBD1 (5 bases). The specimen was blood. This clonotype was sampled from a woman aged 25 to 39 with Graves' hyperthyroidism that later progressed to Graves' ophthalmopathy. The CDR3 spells CAWSQGPDTQYF. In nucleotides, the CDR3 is TGTGCCTGGAGCCAGGGTCCAGATACGCAGTATTTT.